This T cell receptor (beta chain) is drawn from a study of CD8+ T cells in alopecia areata. Sorting separated CD25+CD127- cells from the CD4+ cells of 4 or 5 patients. Reverse transcribed after extraction, RNA yielded cDNA as the sequencing template. Using immunoSEQ multiplex PCR, the repertoire was profiled, and TCRdb retains in-frame clones only, with some absent. Of around 19,000 clones in the sample, roughly 62% were seen once. The count of this clone is one. V was pared by 3 bases and J by 7 bases, with 3 bases of the junction left unmatched. Germline CDR1 and CDR2: SEHNR and FQNEAQ (reference sequence). The CDR3 runs to 13 residues.

The TCR was taken from a human donor with alopecia areata. The V call is TRBV7-9, the J call TRBJ1-2; TRBD1 matches 9 bases. What was sequenced was CD4+ Tregs sorted from blood. Here the CDR3 reads CASSLDRGRGYTF. Here the CDR3 DNA reads TGTGCCAGCAGCTTGGACAGGGGCCGTGGCTACACCTTC.